Here is one T cell receptor (beta chain) with its context. This clone was seen a handful of times. Its cognate antigen has yet to be identified. No much larger clone exists at a distance of one base, and base qualities are not known. This sample was taken from a study of cytomegalovirus exposure and HLA in healthy donors (dated by TCRdb to about 2017). Study-wide context: According to an earlier analysis of a few hundred of the donors, some 180 million T cells yielded over 90 million unique TCR beta sequences and approximately 300 Gb of sequence data. Approximately 300 gigabases of sequencing data and 78 million or so unique TCR sequences were included in an early release covering about 700 HLA-typed donors. Of the 350 to 450 genotyped donors, around 81% fell in the genetic ancestry cluster associated with self-reported Caucasian donors. The study was designed to test whether signatures of past pathogen exposure could be identified by cataloging public T cell receptors. The study profiled the T cell repertoires of approximately 700 subjects by immunosequencing and related them to cytomegalovirus serostatus. Along with the approximately 650-subject first cohort, a separate validation cohort of 120 different subjects was used. To predict cytomegalovirus infection status, the study combined high-throughput TCR immunosequencing, statistical association of individual TCRs with disease status, and machine learning. A later analysis re-analyzed previously published TCR beta repertoires from 550 to 700 donors and added high-resolution HLA genotyping to study TCR occurrence patterns. Rather than drawing on any new phenotypic data, the later analysis identified candidate immune exposures from TCR beta sequences and the way those sequences occurred across donors. In an earlier analysis of 587 of the donors, high-throughput TCR beta sequencing was used to judge whether each TCR beta V gene segment behaved as functional or pseudogenic. Donor age, sex, ethnicity and CMV serostatus were compiled together with the repertoire data. In a later genetic analysis, genome-wide SNP genotypes for about three fifths of the roughly 670 donors were used, and that subset was treated as a discovery cohort. All discovery cohort repertoires had been generated using a single sequencing platform. Both class I and class II loci were covered by HLA typing, at four-digit resolution. The number of donors typed differed by locus, with roughly 620-640 for A, B, C, DRB1 and DQB1, 522 for DQA1, over 600 for DPA1, and 400 to 490 for DPB1. A handful of DR-DQ haplotypes were treated as single units for association and clustering because of strong linkage in the cohort. On average, around 200,000 unique TCR beta nucleotide sequences were sequenced per donor among some 430 genotyped donors of the cohort, with roughly 19% of those sequences being non-productive.

On the study overall, not on this receptor specifically: An earlier analysis of approximately 500 of the donors showed that most TCR beta V segments appeared in productive rearrangements either about 90% or about 30% of the time, which broadly matched IMGT annotations. Correlated functional status among segregating V segments might reflect linkage disequilibrium, but an unknown experimental factor could not be ruled out. Several of the top co-occurrence clusters appeared to be linked to parvovirus B19, influenza, CMV and Epstein-Barr virus, according to a later analysis. A later analysis found that most CMV-associated TCR beta chains appeared HLA-restricted, with HLA associations seemingly driven largely by CMV exposure. In this cohort, only TCR beta chains were sequenced, and detectable features were limited by the absence of alpha or paired-chain data. CMV serostatus was the only immune exposure information available for the cohort. V-gene and J-gene trimming of TCR beta chains was associated with a missense DCLRE1C variant in a later genetic analysis, and the association was replicated in an independent cohort. The sequencing pipeline was judged likely to have produced a cluster of highly shared sequence variants as a technical artifact. Cytomegalovirus status was reported to be diagnosed by the classifier with high specificity and sensitivity in both the original and validation cohorts. The study listed 150 to 200 TCR beta chains as associated with cytomegalovirus. A later analysis found that HLA-associated TCR beta chains were more clonally expanded and had lower generation probabilities than equally common non-associated chains. When HLA alleles, especially DR and DQ, strongly co-occurred, attributing TCR associations to individual alleles was difficult. A later analysis associated about 18,000 TCR beta sequences with specific HLA alleles at a false discovery rate of 0.05. In vitro tests confirmed that a few of the cytomegalovirus-associated TCR beta chains recognize cytomegalovirus antigens. According to the authors, the approach could potentially be generalized to other disease states and immunological phenotypes. According to a later genetic analysis, donors in an Asian-associated ancestry cluster had fewer N-insertions in productive TCRs than the approximately 630-donor mean. Most TCR sequences were observed very rarely across donors, whereas some public TCRs were present in many individuals. Some IMGT-functional V segments, including TRBV6-2 and TRBV6-3, could not be told apart with the 87-base-pair reads, so those segments were excluded. HLA typing was unavailable for some donors at each locus, so association tests used only the typed subset. The presence/absence analyses assumed that sequencing depth was roughly uniform across donors, and that assumption may not be true. In a later analysis, the rate of TCR association differed among HLA loci, with DRB1 alleles having the most associated TCRs and HLA-C alleles having the fewest. The earlier analysis of some 540 of the donors excluded around 17 rarely observed V segments, including chromosome 9 orphons, because counts were too low. A further reported finding was that TCR beta sequences accurately predicted the HLA-A and HLA-B alleles for most subjects in the first cohort.

In total, 600 or so healthy bone marrow donors made up the cohort. At the time of sampling, every cohort member was nominally healthy, though immune exposures that went unrecorded were likely present. The donor tested CMV seropositive and was one of the 289 seropositive cohort members. Each donor provided a peripheral blood sample, and peripheral blood mononuclear cells were used for TCR beta sequencing. Genomic DNA extraction from the blood cell samples was performed with the Qiagen DNeasy Blood Extraction Kit. The library was obtained by the immunoSEQ multiplex PCR assay. For the multiplex PCR, a mixture combining 60 forward primers for TCR Vbeta segments and 13 reverse primers for TCR Jbeta segments was used. The CDR3 region of rearranged TCR beta genes was amplified from genomic DNA by a multiplex PCR assay. On the Illumina HiSeq System, the amplified TCR beta libraries were sequenced as 87-base-pair reads. The authors processed their data as follows. Across the 500 to 750 repertoires, a later analysis counted some 80 million unique TCR beta chains, around 11 million of which were shared by at least two donors. Raw reads were error-corrected and collapsed into unique sequences with a nearest-neighbor algorithm that merged closely related sequences to remove PCR and sequencing errors. To assign V, D and J gene segments, CDR3 sequences were aligned to IMGT reference sequences. For a sequence to be retained, at least a six-nucleotide match to both a V gene segment and a J gene segment was required. Rearrangements were called productive when the CDR3 lacked stop codons and stayed in frame with V and J; all others were non-productive. CDR3 was defined by IMGT convention, running from the second conserved V-encoded cysteine to the conserved J-encoded phenylalanine. Sequences without an unambiguous match to a single V gene segment were excluded from the earlier analysis of about 630 of the donors. In an earlier analysis of some 590 of the donors, a V segment was called functional when productive rearrangements were above 56.7%, and segregating when the standard deviation between donors exceeded 5%. A statistical classification framework was built to diagnose cytomegalovirus status from the catalog of TCR beta chain sequences. A later analysis assigned V and J genes by comparing TCR nucleotide sequences with IMGT/GENE-DB human TR gene sequences. In a later analysis, CDR3 sequences and most-parsimonious VDJ recombination scenarios were assigned using the TCRdist pipeline. A later analysis defined each TCR beta chain by its CDR3 amino acid sequence plus V-gene family, and excluded reads lacking a unique V-gene family. A later analysis removed roughly 590 highly shared, low-generation-probability nucleotide sequences to deal with suspected cross-contamination and a sequencing artifact. For each public chain, a later analysis derived a clonal expansion index from normalized ranks of inferred template counts within each repertoire. In a later analysis, generation probabilities were computed with a VDJ recombination model fitted to out-of-frame rearrangements, and the resulting probabilities were checked against IGoR. Hypergeometric tests were used in a later analysis to score TCR-TCR, TCR-HLA and TCR-CMV co-occurrence, with a repertoire-size bias correction applied to the TCR pairs. False discovery rates were estimated in a later analysis by permuting HLA or CMV assignments 20 times. In a later analysis, co-occurring TCRs were grouped using DBSCAN, and TCRdist sequence similarity was added for clustering within HLA-allele-positive subsets. For co-occurrence clustering, repertoires with fewer than 30,000 or more than 120,000 public chains were excluded, along with five or six repertoires with anomalous nucleotide sharing. Sourced from immuneACCESS, this table was stored by TCRdb with only in-frame sequences that have V and J called. A share of the clones is absent; for the studies checked, an unresolved V gene accounts for under half, and the remainder has no known explanation. The V and J calls and clone size are taken from that table; D and trimming were inferred from the DNA. The sample table lists roughly 77,000 clones, roughly a tenth of them with a count of one. Of the sample, approximately 25% is held by the ten largest clones.

V is trimmed back by 3 bases and J by 7 bases, and the junction contains 13 bases that no gene match accounts for. As encoded in the germline V gene, CDR1 is KGHSH while CDR2 is LQKENI. The CDR3 starts with the cysteine, ends with the phenylalanine, and has 16 residues. The entry retains the CDR3 DNA only, 48 bases that are in frame from base 1. The sample comprised PBMCs. The receptor comes from a man between 60 and 75 years old in good health and CMV-seropositive. The chain uses TRBV18 and TRBJ2-7, with 9 central nucleotides matching TRBD1. The bases are TGTGCCAGCTCACCCTTAAGCGGGACAGGGCTGAGGGAGCAGTACTTC. It is translated as CASSPLSGTGLREQYF.